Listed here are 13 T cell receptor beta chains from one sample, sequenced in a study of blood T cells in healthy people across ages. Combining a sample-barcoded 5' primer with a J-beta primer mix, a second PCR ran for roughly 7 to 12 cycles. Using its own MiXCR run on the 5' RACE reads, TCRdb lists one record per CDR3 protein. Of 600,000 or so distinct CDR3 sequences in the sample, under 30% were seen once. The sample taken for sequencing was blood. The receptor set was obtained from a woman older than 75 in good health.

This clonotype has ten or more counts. CDR3 sequence: CSARPDFYQPQHF. For the CDR3, the DNA is TGCAGTGCTAGACCGGACTTTTATCAGCCCCAGCATTTT. This sequence joins TRBV20-1 and TRBJ1-5; no clear D. The CDR3 runs to 13 residues. The V gene's germline CDR1 is DFQATT and CDR2 SNEGSKA (reference sequence). V lost 2 bases and J 5 bases, leaving 10 bases between the germline ends.

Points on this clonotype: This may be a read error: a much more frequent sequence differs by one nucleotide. The CDR3 loop reads CSANVQREETQFF. The CDR3 DNA sequence: TGCAGTGCTAACGTTCAGAGGGAAGAGACCCAGTTCTTC. The chain has TRBV20-1 and TRBJ2-1; a possible D gene is TRBD2 (5 bases). CDR3 length: 13 residues. Germline V gene sequence: CDR1 DFQATT, CDR2 SNEGSKA (reference sequence). The ends were cut back, 4 bases at V and 13 bases at J, with 20 bases in the middle.

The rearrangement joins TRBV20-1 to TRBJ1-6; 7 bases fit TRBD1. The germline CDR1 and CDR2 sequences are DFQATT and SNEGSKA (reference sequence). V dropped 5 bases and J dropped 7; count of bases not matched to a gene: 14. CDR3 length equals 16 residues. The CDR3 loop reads CSAGQVTVFRNSPLHF. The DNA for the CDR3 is TGCAGTGCTGGACAGGTAACGGTCTTCAGAAATTCACCCCTCCACTTT.

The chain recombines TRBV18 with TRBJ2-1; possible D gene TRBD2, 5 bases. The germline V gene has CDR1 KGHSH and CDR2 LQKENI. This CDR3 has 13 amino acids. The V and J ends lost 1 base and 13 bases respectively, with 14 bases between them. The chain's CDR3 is CASSPQLGETQFF. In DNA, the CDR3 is TGTGCCAGCTCACCACAACTAGGAGAGACCCAGTTCTTC.

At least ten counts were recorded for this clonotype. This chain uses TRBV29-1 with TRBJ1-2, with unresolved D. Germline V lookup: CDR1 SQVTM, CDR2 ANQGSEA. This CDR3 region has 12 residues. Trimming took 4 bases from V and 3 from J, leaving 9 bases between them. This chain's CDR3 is CSVAAGHYGYTF. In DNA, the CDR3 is TGCAGCGTTGCGGCGGGCCACTATGGCTACACCTTC.

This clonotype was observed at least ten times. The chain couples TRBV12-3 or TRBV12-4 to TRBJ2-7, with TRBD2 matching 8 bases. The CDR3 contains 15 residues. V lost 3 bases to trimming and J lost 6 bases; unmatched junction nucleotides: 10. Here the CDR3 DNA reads TGTGCCAGCAGTTTGGGCGGGACTAGTGTCGGCGAGCAGTACTTC. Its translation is CASSLGGTSVGEQYF.

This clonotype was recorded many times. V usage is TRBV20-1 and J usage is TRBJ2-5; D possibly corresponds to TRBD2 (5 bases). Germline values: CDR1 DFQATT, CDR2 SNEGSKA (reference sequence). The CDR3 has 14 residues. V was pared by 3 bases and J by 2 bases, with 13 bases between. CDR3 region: CSASPTGIQETQYF. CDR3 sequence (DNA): TGCAGTGCTAGCCCTACGGGGATTCAAGAGACCCAGTACTTC.

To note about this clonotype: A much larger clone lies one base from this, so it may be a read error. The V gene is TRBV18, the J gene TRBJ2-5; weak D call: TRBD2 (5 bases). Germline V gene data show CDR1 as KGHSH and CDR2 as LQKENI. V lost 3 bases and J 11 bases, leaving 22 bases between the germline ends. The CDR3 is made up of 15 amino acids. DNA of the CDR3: TGTGCCAGCTCACCCTCGAGTCGGGGTACCTACAAGCAGTACTTC. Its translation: CASSPSSRGTYKQYF. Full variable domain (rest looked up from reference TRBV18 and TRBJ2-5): NAGVMQNPRHLVRRRGQEARLRCSPMKGHSHVYWYRQLPEEGLKFMVYLQKENIIDESGMPKERFSAEFPKEGPSILRIQQVVRGDSAAYFCASSPSSRGTYKQYFGPGTRLLVL.

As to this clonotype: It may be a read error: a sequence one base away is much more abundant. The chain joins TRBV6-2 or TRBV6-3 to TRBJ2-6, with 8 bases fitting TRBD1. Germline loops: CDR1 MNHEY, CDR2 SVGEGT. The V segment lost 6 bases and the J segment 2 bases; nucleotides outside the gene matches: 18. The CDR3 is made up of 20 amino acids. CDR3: CASRLFDRGSPLTGANVLTF. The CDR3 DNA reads TGTGCCAGCAGACTCTTCGACAGGGGCTCCCCTCTCACTGGGGCCAACGTCCTGACTTTC.

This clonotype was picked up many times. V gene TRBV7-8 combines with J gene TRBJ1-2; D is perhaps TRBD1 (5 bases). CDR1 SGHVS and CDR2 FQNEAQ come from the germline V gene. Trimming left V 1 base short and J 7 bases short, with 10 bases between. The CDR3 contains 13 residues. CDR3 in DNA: TGTGCCAGCAGCTTAGGAGGGGCCTCTGGCTACACCTTC. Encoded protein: CASSLGGASGYTF.

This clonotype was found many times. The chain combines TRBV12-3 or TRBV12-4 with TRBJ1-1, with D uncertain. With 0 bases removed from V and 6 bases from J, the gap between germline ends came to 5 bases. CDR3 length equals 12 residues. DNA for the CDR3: TGTGCCAGCAGTTTAGCGGTGGCTGAAGCTTTCTTT. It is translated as CASSLAVAEAFF.

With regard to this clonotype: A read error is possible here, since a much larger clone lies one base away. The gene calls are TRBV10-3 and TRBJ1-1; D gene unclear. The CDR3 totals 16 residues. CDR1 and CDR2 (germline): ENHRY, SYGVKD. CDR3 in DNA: TGTGCCGTCAGTGACACGATCGGGGTAATGAACACTGAAGCTTTCTTT. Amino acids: CAVSDTIGVMNTEAFF.

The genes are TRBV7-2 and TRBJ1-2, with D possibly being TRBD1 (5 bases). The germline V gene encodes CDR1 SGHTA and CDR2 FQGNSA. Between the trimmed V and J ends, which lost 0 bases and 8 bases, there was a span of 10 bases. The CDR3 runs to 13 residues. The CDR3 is CASSLAGEGGYTF. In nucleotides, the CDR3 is TGTGCCAGCAGCTTAGCAGGGGAAGGAGGCTACACCTTC.